Below, 27 T cell receptor beta chains from the same sample are listed, as sequenced in a study of cytomegalovirus exposure and HLA in healthy donors (dated by TCRdb to the late 2010s). Libraries came from the immunoSEQ multiplex PCR assay. For the multiplex PCR, a mixture combining 60 forward primers for TCR Vbeta segments and 13 reverse primers for TCR Jbeta segments was used. This is the immuneACCESS table as TCRdb keeps it, with only in-frame sequences that have V and J called. A part of the clones is gone; compared with another copy, unresolved V genes explain less than half, and the rest is unexplained. In this sample the table shows some 150,000 clones, around 74% of which occur a single time. The ten largest clones take up approximately 2.8% of the sample. Source material: PBMCs. These receptors were obtained from a man younger than 35 in good health and CMV-seronegative.

This chain joins TRBV9 and TRBJ1-2, with 9 bases identical to TRBD1. The V and J ends lost 4 bases and 6 bases, in that order; junction bases with no gene match: 10. The CDR3 sequence is 15 residues long. The germline V gene has CDR1 SGDLS and CDR2 YYNGEE. The CDR3 nucleotides read TGTGCCAGCAGCCTCGCAACCGGGACAGGGCATGGCTACACCTTC. This codes for CASSLATGTGHGYTF.

The chain uses TRBV9 and TRBJ2-3, with D tentatively TRBD1 (6 bases). The V gene lost 5 bases and the J gene lost 5 bases, with 12 bases spanning the gap. Looked up from germline, CDR1 is SGDLS and CDR2 is YYNGEE. This CDR3 has 13 amino acids. CDR3 in amino acids: CASSLDSGDTQYF. The CDR3, as DNA: TGTGCCAGCAGTTTGGACAGCGGAGATACGCAGTATTTT.

The J gene is TRBJ2-7, the V gene TRBV2, with 8 bases identical to TRBD1. In germline, CDR1 is SNHLY, CDR2 FYNNEI. The V gene end was trimmed by 3 bases and the J gene end by 0 bases; junction bases not matched to a gene: 13. The CDR3 spans 18 residues. CDR3 region: CASSDNQAGGLFSYEQYF. The CDR3 DNA is TGTGCCAGCAGTGACAATCAGGCAGGGGGCCTCTTCTCCTACGAGCAGTACTTC.

This clone was seen just once. The chain uses TRBV9 and TRBJ2-7; 7 bases line up with TRBD2. The CDR3 contains 15 residues. Looked up from germline, CDR1 is SGDLS and CDR2 is YYNGEE. V shed 4 bases, J shed 4 bases, and the junction held 11 bases outside the gene matches. The CDR3 DNA follows: TGTGCCAGCAGCTCAGAAGGGAGGGGAATTTACGAGCAGTACTTC. Its translation: CASSSEGRGIYEQYF.

The chain joins TRBV2 to TRBJ2-3; D gene ambiguous. The CDR3 has 17 amino acids. The V end was cut by 3 bases, the J end by 2 bases, with 18 bases between. Germline V CDR1 and CDR2: SNHLY, FYNNEI. The CDR3 reads CASSDSVHVTSTDTQYF. Here the CDR3 DNA reads TGTGCCAGCAGTGATTCGGTCCATGTTACTTCCACAGATACGCAGTATTTT.

The chain combines TRBV5-1 with TRBJ1-3; 9 bases align to TRBD1. The junction had 12 bases not matched to a gene; V was cut back by 1 base and J by 1 base. CDR3 length: 19 residues. Germline values: CDR1 SGHRS, CDR2 YFSETQ. DNA of the CDR3: TGCGCCAGCAGCTTGTCGGCGGGACAGGGTTTTTTTTCTGGAAACACCATATATTTT. It yields the protein CASSLSAGQGFFSGNTIYF.

The V call is TRBV6-6, the J call TRBJ1-2; D unclear. V dropped 2 bases and J dropped 2 bases, with 9 bases sitting between them. The CDR3 is made up of 14 amino acids. The germline CDR1 and CDR2 sequences are MNHNY and SVGAGI (reference sequence). CDR3 sequence reads: CASSYNTVNYGYTF. The CDR3 DNA reads as TGTGCCAGCAGTTACAATACAGTGAACTATGGCTACACCTTC.

The chain carries TRBV9 and TRBJ2-6; tentative D call: TRBD1 (6 bases). The length of the CDR3 is 16 residues. The V gene lost 7 bases and the J gene lost 4 bases, with 18 bases spanning the gap. Germline-derived CDR1 and CDR2 are SGDLS and YYNGEE. CDR3 nucleotides: TGTGCCAGCCAATCCCCCCCGGGGACAGGGGCCAACGTCCTGACTTTC. Translation gives CASQSPPGTGANVLTF. The whole variable domain, filled in from reference TRBV9 and TRBJ2-6, reads DSGVTQTPKHLITATGQRVTLRCSPRSGDLSVYWYQQSLDQGLQFLIQYYNGEERAKGNILERFSAQQFPDLHSELNLSSLELGDSALYFCASQSPPGTGANVLTFGAGSRLTVL.

This clone showed up just once. The rearrangement uses TRBV5-1 and TRBJ2-5, with D possibly matching TRBD1 (6 bases). The germline CDR1 and CDR2 sequences are SGHRS and YFSETQ. Trimming cost V 5 bases and J 2 bases, with 10 bases left between them. The CDR3 has 13 amino acids. CDR3 sequence: CASSRGNQETQYF. CDR3 in DNA: TGCGCCAGCAGTAGGGGGAATCAAGAGACCCAGTACTTC.

The chain couples TRBV2 to TRBJ2-7, with 7 bases aligning to TRBD1. V was pared by 5 bases and J by 3 bases, with 4 bases of the junction left unmatched. The CDR3 is 13 residues long. Germline CDR1 reads SNHLY; CDR2 reads FYNNEI. CDR3 residues: CASSPGTVYEQYV. CDR3 DNA: TGTGCCAGCAGTCCCGGGACAGTCTACGAGCAGTACGTC.

The rearrangement uses TRBV5-6 and TRBJ2-7; 7 positions match TRBD1. Per germline, CDR1 SGHDT and CDR2 YYEEEE. This CDR3 has 13 residues. V was pared by 0 bases and J by 5 bases, with 2 bases of the junction left unmatched. As DNA, the CDR3 is TGTGCCAGCAGCTTGGGGCAGGGGGACGAGCAGTACTTC. Residues: CASSLGQGDEQYF.

The rearrangement links TRBV27 to TRBJ2-5; 7 bases align to TRBD1. Germline V gene data show CDR1 as MNHEY and CDR2 as SMNVEV (reference sequence). CDR3 length: 14 amino acids. V shed 3 bases and J 5 bases; nucleotides not matched to a gene: 6. CDR3 residues: CASSFIDRAETQYF. The DNA of the CDR3 is TGTGCCAGCAGTTTCATCGACAGGGCTGAGACCCAGTACTTC.

The chain is built from TRBV7-9 and TRBJ2-5, with TRBD2 matching 12 bases. V shed 1 base, J shed 0 bases, and the junction held 3 bases outside the gene matches. CDR1 SEHNR and CDR2 FQNEAQ come from the germline V gene (reference sequence). CDR3 size: 17 residues. CDR3: CASSLGTSGDHQETQYF. The CDR3 DNA is TGTGCCAGCAGCTTAGGGACTAGCGGGGACCACCAAGAGACCCAGTACTTC.

This clone was recorded a few times. The chain combines TRBV11-2 with TRBJ1-6; 10 bases match TRBD1. The germline CDR1 and CDR2 sequences are SGHAT and FQNNGV. Unmatched junction bases numbered 14, after V lost 6 bases and J lost 12 bases. The length of the CDR3 is 16 residues. This CDR3 is CASSSRGDRGRGPLHF. CDR3 nucleotides: TGTGCCAGCAGTTCACGGGGGGACAGGGGCCGCGGACCCCTCCACTTT.

The gene calls are TRBV6-1 and TRBJ1-5; D is uncertain. CDR3 length equals 15 residues. Trimming removed 5 bases at V and 6 bases at J, with 17 bases between. The germline V gene encodes CDR1 MNHNS and CDR2 SASEGT. The CDR3 loop reads CASSSGREVSQPQHF. The CDR3, as DNA: TGTGCCAGCAGTTCGGGTAGGGAGGTATCTCAGCCCCAGCATTTT.

The V gene is TRBV5-4, the J gene TRBJ2-7; D remains unclear. This CDR3 has 16 amino acids. Trimming stripped 0 bases from V and 0 bases from J, with 13 bases between. Per the germline V gene, CDR1 is SGHNT and CDR2 is YYREEE (reference sequence). The CDR3 DNA reads TGTGCCAGCAGCTTGGATGCCGGAATTAGCTCCTACGAGCAGTACGTC. This gives the protein CASSLDAGISSYEQYV.

The V and J genes are TRBV5-4 and TRBJ2-3, with D perhaps matching TRBD2 (6 bases). The V end was cut by 0 bases, the J end by 5 bases, with 10 bases between. This CDR3 is built from 14 residues. Looked up from germline, CDR1 is SGHNT and CDR2 is YYREEE (reference sequence). The CDR3 here is CASSLGGLLDTQYF. As DNA, the CDR3 is TGTGCCAGCAGCTTGGGGGGACTTTTAGATACGCAGTATTTT.

The chain joins TRBV28 to TRBJ1-5; D possibly corresponds to TRBD1 (6 bases). V lost 3 bases and J lost 4, with 13 bases in between. CDR1 and CDR2 from the germline V gene are MDHEN and SYDVKM. The CDR3 length is 15 residues. CDR3 residues: CASSLAPQGNQPQHF. DNA of the CDR3: TGTGCCAGCAGTTTGGCCCCACAGGGAAATCAGCCCCAGCATTTT. Drawing the rest from reference TRBV28 and TRBJ1-5, the complete variable domain is DVKVTQSSRYLVKRTGEKVFLECVQDMDHENMFWYRQDPGLGLRLIYFSYDVKMKEKGDIPEGYSVSREKKERFSLILESASTNQTSMYLCASSLAPQGNQPQHFGDGTRLSIL.

The J gene is TRBJ1-1, the V gene TRBV2; 7 nucleotides align to TRBD1. The CDR3 loop spans 12 amino acids. Per the germline V gene, CDR1 is SNHLY and CDR2 is FYNNEI. J lost 8 bases, V lost 4 bases, and 4 bases had no gene match. The CDR3 DNA reads as TGTGCCAGCAGTGGGGACAGAAACGAAGCTTTCTTT. Its protein product is CASSGDRNEAFF.

This clone was found a few times. The V and J genes are TRBV14 and TRBJ1-1; a weak D match, TRBD1 (5 bases). V dropped 2 bases and J dropped 1 base, with 11 bases sitting between them. CDR1 and CDR2 (germline): SGHDN, FVKESK. CDR3 length equals 15 residues. The CDR3 DNA follows: TGTGCCAGCAGCCAATTTTTCGGGGGGAACACTGAAGCTTTCTTT. This translates into CASSQFFGGNTEAFF.

The chain recombines TRBV21-1 with TRBJ2-3; the table's D call of TRBD2 was not tested on the DNA. TRBV21-1 is flagged as a pseudogene. This CDR3 region has 17 residues. The CDR3 here is CASSKESEGSRTDTQYF. The CDR3, as DNA: TGTGCCAGCAGCAAAGAATCGGAGGGCAGTCGGACAGATACGCAGTATTTT.

The chain recombines TRBV2 with TRBJ1-1, with D maybe TRBD1 (5 bases). CDR1 SNHLY and CDR2 FYNNEI come from the germline V gene. Trimming removed 9 bases from V and 9 bases from J, with 23 bases in between. The CDR3 runs 14 residues. The CDR3 DNA is TGTGCCAGTCGGGGGGGAAGGACGGAAAGGCAAGCTTTCTTT. Protein: CASRGGRTERQAFF.

The CDR3 DNA reads TGCAGCGTTGAAGATCCTGACCGGGGGTCAATTCAAGAGACCCAGTACTTC. It is translated as CSVEDPDRGSIQETQYF. The chain links TRBV29-1 to TRBJ2-5, with D tentatively TRBD2 (6 bases). This CDR3 is built from 17 residues. V was pared by 0 bases and J by 2 bases, with 19 bases between. Germline CDR1 reads SQVTM; CDR2 reads ANQGSEA. Based on the CDR3 plus reference TRBV29-1 and TRBJ2-5, the full variable domain is SAVISQKPSRDICQRGTSLTIQCQVDSQVTMMFWYRQQPGQSLTLIATANQGSEATYESGFVIDKFPISRPNLTFSTLTVSNMSPEDSSIYLCSVEDPDRGSIQETQYFGPGTRLLVL.

The table lists this clone with a few counts. The chain is built from TRBV18 and TRBJ2-2, with D perhaps matching TRBD1 (6 bases). The CDR3 is made up of 15 amino acids. Germline CDR1 and CDR2: KGHSH and LQKENI. The V and J ends lost 4 bases and 1 base respectively, with 10 bases between them. The CDR3 sequence: CASSLQGWNTGELFF. CDR3 nucleotide sequence: TGTGCCAGCTCACTACAGGGTTGGAACACCGGGGAGCTGTTTTTT. The full variable domain, in which reference TRBV18 and TRBJ2-2 provide the parts outside the CDR3, is NAGVMQNPRHLVRRRGQEARLRCSPMKGHSHVYWYRQLPEEGLKFMVYLQKENIIDESGMPKERFSAEFPKEGPSILRIQQVVRGDSAAYFCASSLQGWNTGELFFGEGSRLTVL.

The CDR3 bases are TGTGCCAGCAGCGTGGCGGATATTACTGGATATGGCTACACCTTC. Encoded protein: CASSVADITGYGYTF. The chain has TRBV9 and TRBJ1-2; D not resolved. V was shortened by 2 bases and J by 5 bases, with 16 bases between the two germline ends. CDR1 and CDR2 from the germline V gene are SGDLS and YYNGEE. This CDR3 has 15 residues.

The V gene is TRBV19, the J gene TRBJ1-2; 7 positions agree with TRBD1. The germline V gene has CDR1 LNHDA and CDR2 SQIVND (reference sequence). Trimming removed 10 bases from V and 5 bases from J; junction bases left unmatched: 10. This CDR3 comprises 13 residues. The CDR3 protein is CATNRGPGYGYTF. The CDR3, as DNA: TGTGCCACTAATAGGGGGCCTGGGTATGGCTACACCTTC.

With regard to this clone: The same CDR3 can be traced to other DNA sequences in this sample. The chain has TRBV5-1 and TRBJ1-1; D unclear. CDR1 is SGHRS, CDR2 YFSETQ, per germline. The ends were cut back, 0 bases at V and 0 bases at J, with 6 bases in the middle. The CDR3 runs to 14 residues. The CDR3 reads CASSLVGLNTEAFF. The CDR3 DNA is TGCGCCAGCAGCTTGGTTGGCTTGAACACTGAAGCTTTCTTT.